These 21 T cell receptor beta chains were sequenced from one sample in a study of T cells in Graves' hyperthyroidism and ophthalmopathy. TCR beta CDR3 regions were amplified from RNA. TCR CDR3 regions were first amplified by RT-PCR with HTBI primers. Using its own MiXCR run on the multiplex PCR reads, TCRdb lists one record per CDR3 protein. The table includes about 640,000 distinct CDR3 sequences, 20% detected once. The sequenced material came from blood. Receptors were obtained from a man younger than 45 with Graves' ophthalmopathy.

The table lists this clonotype with many counts. V usage is TRBV2 and J usage is TRBJ2-7; D is possibly TRBD1 (6 bases). Germline CDR1 is SNHLY and CDR2 is FYNNEI. V was trimmed by 6 bases and J by 5 bases, leaving 11 bases between them. This CDR3 spans 12 amino acids. The CDR3, as DNA: TGTGCCAGCAGAGCGGACAGTGACGAGCAGTACTTC. It yields the protein CASRADSDEQYF.

This clonotype showed up many times. The chain carries TRBV3-1 and TRBJ1-2; TRBD1 agrees at 8 bases. V lost 1 base, J lost 7 bases, and 8 bases stayed unmatched. The CDR3 covers 15 residues. Germline-derived CDR1 and CDR2 are LGHDT and YNNKEL (reference sequence). The CDR3: CASSQADRVFSGYTF. The CDR3 nucleotides are TGTGCCAGCAGCCAAGCGGACAGGGTATTTTCTGGCTACACCTTC.

The V call is TRBV6-6, the J call TRBJ2-7, with 11 bases lining up with TRBD2. V was pared by 2 bases and J by 6 bases, with 6 bases of the junction left unmatched. The CDR3 spans 15 residues. Germline V CDR1 and CDR2: MNHNY, SVGAGI (reference sequence). CDR3 protein: CASSYGGLAGGEQYF. As DNA, the CDR3 is TGTGCCAGCAGTTACGGCGGGCTAGCGGGAGGCGAGCAGTACTTC.

This clonotype was seen repeatedly, ten times or more. This chain links TRBV7-8 with TRBJ2-3; tentative D call: TRBD2 (5 bases). From germline, CDR1 is SGHVS and CDR2 FQNEAQ. V lost 1 base to trimming and J lost 0 bases, with 8 bases between them. The CDR3 extends over 15 amino acids. The CDR3 sequence: CASSLDGGSTDTQYF. The CDR3 DNA sequence: TGTGCCAGCAGCTTAGATGGCGGGAGCACAGATACGCAGTATTTT.

The chain joins TRBV6-1 to TRBJ1-2; the D is unclear. In germline, CDR1 is MNHNS, CDR2 SASEGT. The CDR3 length is 11 residues. Trimming cost V 6 bases and J 4 bases, with 6 bases left between them. CDR3 protein: CASSLTYGYTF. CDR3 DNA: TGTGCCAGCAGCCTAACCTATGGCTACACCTTC.

The chain has TRBV6-2 or TRBV6-3 and TRBJ2-7; D gene unclear. V was trimmed by 7 bases and J by 4 bases, leaving 14 bases between them. The CDR3 is 13 amino acids. Germline CDR1 MNHEY, CDR2 SVGEGT. The CDR3 loop is CASTPGWGYEQYF. For the CDR3, the DNA is TGTGCCAGCACCCCCGGGTGGGGTTACGAGCAGTACTTC.

The sample holds many counts of this clonotype. The gene calls are TRBV2 and TRBJ1-2, with 8 bases lining up with TRBD1. V gave up 2 bases and J gave up 4 bases; unmatched junction bases: 9. The CDR3 extends over 16 amino acids. CDR1 and CDR2 (germline): SNHLY, FYNNEI. CDR3 amino acids: CASSEKKQGDIYGYTF. CDR3 coding DNA: TGTGCCAGCAGTGAAAAAAAACAGGGGGATATCTATGGCTACACCTTC. Full variable domain (rest looked up from reference TRBV2 and TRBJ1-2): EPEVTQTPSHQVTQMGQEVILRCVPISNHLYFYWYRQILGQKVEFLVSFYNNEISEKSEIFDDQFSVERPDGSNFTLKIRSTKLEDSAMYFCASSEKKQGDIYGYTFGSGTRLTVV.

This clonotype showed up many times. The gene calls are TRBV20-1 and TRBJ2-7, with 9 bases fitting TRBD2. The CDR3 is made up of 15 amino acids. V was clipped by 0 bases and J by 4 bases; unmatched bases: 7. Germline CDR1 reads DFQATT; CDR2 reads SNEGSKA (reference sequence). CDR3 protein: CSARDTRGLAYEQYF. The CDR3, as DNA: TGCAGTGCTAGAGATACTAGAGGACTAGCGTACGAGCAGTACTTC.

This clonotype was seen more than once but under ten times. CDR3 nucleotides: TGTGCCACCCCGGGGGACAGGGGGCTTGACTATGGCTACACCTTC. Amino acid sequence: CATPGDRGLDYGYTF. V usage is TRBV24-1 and J usage is TRBJ1-2, with TRBD1 identical over 12 bases. Germline loops: CDR1 KGHDR, CDR2 SFDVKD. Trimming at V came to 9 bases and at J to 3 bases, leaving 7 bases not matched to a gene. The CDR3 loop spans 15 amino acids.

In this sample, this clonotype turned up many times. The chain carries TRBV24-1 and TRBJ2-7; 9 bases are a match to TRBD2. The V gene end was trimmed by 3 bases and the J gene end by 0 bases; junction bases not matched to a gene: 5. The CDR3 length is 16 residues. Germline CDR1 KGHDR, CDR2 SFDVKD. The DNA for the CDR3 is TGTGCCACCAGTGATAGTCTTAGCGGGAGCTCCTACGAGCAGTACTTC. This sequence encodes CATSDSLSGSSYEQYF.

This clonotype occurred many times. The gene calls are TRBV20-1 and TRBJ1-5, with 7 bases identical to TRBD1. Germline lookup yields CDR1 DFQATT and CDR2 SNEGSKA (reference sequence). V lost 2 bases and J lost 4; bases outside the gene matches: 14. The CDR3 is 17 residues long. The CDR3 bases are TGCAGTGCTAGACAAACGACAGGGAACAGTGGGAATCAGCCCCAGCATTTT. Encoded protein: CSARQTTGNSGNQPQHF.

V gene TRBV5-1 combines with J gene TRBJ2-4, with a possible D match to TRBD2 (6 bases). V lost 5 bases, J lost 8 bases, and 23 bases lay in between. The germline V gene encodes CDR1 SGHRS and CDR2 YFSETQ. The CDR3 is made up of 16 amino acids. The CDR3, as DNA: TGCGCCAGCAGGGAGGGATATCGCCCTGAGGTGGACATTCAGTACTTC. The encoded protein is CASREGYRPEVDIQYF.

The chain uses TRBV29-1 and TRBJ1-2; a weak D match, TRBD1 (6 bases). Germline CDR1 is SQVTM and CDR2 is ANQGSEA. V gave up 4 bases and J gave up 4 bases, with 13 bases separating them. This CDR3 is built from 13 residues. CDR3 in DNA: TGCAGCGTTGGGCGACAGGAGATCTATGGCTACACCTTC. It yields the protein CSVGRQEIYGYTF.

The DNA of the CDR3 is TGTGCCAGCACCCCACTGCTGACAGGGAATGGGGCCAACGTCCTGACTTTC. Its protein is CASTPLLTGNGANVLTF. The rearrangement joins TRBV6-1 to TRBJ2-6; 7 bases fit TRBD1. Looked up from germline, CDR1 is MNHNS and CDR2 is SASEGT. The V segment lost 7 bases and the J segment 3 bases; nucleotides outside the gene matches: 12. The CDR3 covers 17 residues.

This clonotype has at least ten counts. This chain connects TRBV27 to TRBJ1-1, with unresolved D. The germline CDR1 and CDR2 sequences are MNHEY and SMNVEV (reference sequence). Trimming pared 2 bases from V and 2 bases from J, leaving 6 bases between. The CDR3 sequence is 13 residues long. The DNA of the CDR3 is TGTGCCAGCAGTTTACACAGCAACACTGAAGCTTTCTTT. Protein product: CASSLHSNTEAFF.

The genes are TRBV4-2 and TRBJ1-6; 7 nucleotides line up with TRBD1. The V segment lost 0 bases and the J segment 9 bases; nucleotides outside the gene matches: 5. Germline-derived CDR1 and CDR2 are LGHNA and YNFKEQ. The CDR3 consists of 15 residues. The CDR3 nucleotides are TGTGCCAGCAGCCAAGACCACAGGGGAGTTTCACCCCTCCACTTT. This encodes CASSQDHRGVSPLHF.

In this sample, this clonotype turned up once. The genes are TRBV5-1 and TRBJ1-1; TRBD1 matches at 7 bases. V gave up 3 bases and J gave up 0 bases; unmatched junction bases: 8. Germline V gene sequence: CDR1 SGHRS, CDR2 YFSETQ. The CDR3 length is 16 residues. The CDR3 region has the DNA TGCGCCAGCAGCTCTGGGCAGGGGGAGTTGAACACTGAAGCTTTCTTT. This encodes CASSSGQGELNTEAFF. Full variable domain (missing parts from reference TRBV5-1 and TRBJ1-1): KAGVTQTPRYLIKTRGQQVTLSCSPISGHRSVSWYQQTPGQGLQFLFEYFSETQRNKGNFPGRFSGRQFSNSRSEMNVSTLELGDSALYLCASSSGQGELNTEAFFGQGTRLTVV.

Only a few counts were recorded for this clonotype. The rearrangement joins TRBV28 to TRBJ1-1; weak D call: TRBD1 (5 bases). The length of the CDR3 is 13 residues. Per germline, CDR1 MDHEN and CDR2 SYDVKM. V was clipped by 3 bases and J by 8 bases, with 13 bases between them. The CDR3 region has the DNA TGTGCCAGCAGTTTGTGGGGGTATAGAGAAGCTTTCTTT. Protein sequence: CASSLWGYREAFF.

The gene calls are TRBV7-2 and TRBJ1-5; a weak D match, TRBD1 (5 bases). CDR1 and CDR2 (germline): SGHTA, FQGNSA. Trimming stripped 5 bases from V and 6 bases from J, with 11 bases between. This CDR3 is built from 13 residues. CDR3 residues: CASSPEGLQPQHF. The CDR3 nucleotides are TGTGCCAGCAGCCCGGAGGGGCTTCAGCCCCAGCATTTT.

This clonotype was counted a few times. The V and J genes are TRBV6-1 and TRBJ1-3; D gene uncertain. Trimming pared 6 bases from V and 4 bases from J, leaving 13 bases between. The CDR3 length is 14 residues. Germline CDR1 reads MNHNS; CDR2 reads SASEGT. CDR3 DNA: TGTGCCAGCAGGCCGGACGGCCGAGGAAACACCATATATTTT. Protein: CASRPDGRGNTIYF.

The rearrangement joins TRBV9 to TRBJ2-1, with 10 bases matching TRBD2. This CDR3 comprises 15 residues. V trimming: 0 bases; J trimming: 10 bases; junction bases outside the gene matches: 7. Germline lookup yields CDR1 SGDLS and CDR2 YYNGEE. CDR3: CASSVGLAGVEEQFF. In nucleotides, the CDR3 is TGTGCCAGCAGCGTAGGGCTAGCGGGAGTAGAGGAGCAGTTCTTC.